This T cell receptor (beta chain) originates from a study of blood T cell repertoires in COVID-19. Across the study: The analysed material was cDNA or gDNA that came from T cells, B-cell-depleted T cells, or PBMCs.

What the recovered Cohort 3 donors had was two negative PCRs, clearance, or symptom resolution. Trimming took 4 bases from V and 0 from J, leaving 9 bases between them. Germline lookup yields CDR1 KGHDR and CDR2 SFDVKD. The CDR3 runs 14 residues. The method was immunoSEQ multiplex PCR; TCRdb's version includes in-frame clones alone and lacks a portion of them. Among 430,000 or so clones, approximately 87% were seen once, and the ten largest hold less than 2%. The sequence came from a woman in her thirties or forties who had recovered from COVID-19. The sequencing input was PBMCs or T cells enriched from blood (not recorded which). V is TRBV24-1 and J is TRBJ2-7, with D perhaps TRBD2 (5 bases). The CDR3 DNA reads as TGTGCCACCAGTGACGGCGGACTCTCCTACGAGCAGTACTTC. It specifies CATSDGGLSYEQYF.